Described below is a single T cell receptor beta chain sequence and its context. Its matching antigen is unknown. Researchers ran the PCR with 60 Vbeta and 13 Jbeta primers. Original methodology: In a later analysis, of around 83 million unique beta chains, about 12 million appeared in at least two donors. Generated by immunoSEQ multiplex PCR, the TCRdb table keeps only in-frame clones and is missing some. The V and J calls and clone size were taken over from that table, and D and trimming were inferred from the DNA. Its table lists 40,000 to 50,000 clones. This sample is drawn from a study of cytomegalovirus exposure and HLA in healthy donors. Study-level points and caveats: Later work associated 16,951 TCR beta sequences with HLA alleles at 0.05 false discovery rate. CMV serostatus was the sole immune exposure data available.

The CDR3 covers 15 residues. V was clipped by 4 bases and J by 6 bases; unmatched bases: 11. Germline CDR1 is MNHEY and CDR2 is SMNVEV (reference sequence). Each donor was nominally healthy when sampled (though unrecorded immune exposures were likely). The V call is TRBV27, the J call TRBJ2-7; TRBD1 matches at 8 bases. Sequencing was done on a sample of PBMCs. This TCR was recovered from a woman aged 40-49 years in good health and CMV-seronegative. DNA for the CDR3: TGTGCCAGCAGTTCCGGTCAGGGGGCAATGGGCGAGCAGTACTTC. Its protein product is CASSSGQGAMGEQYF.